A selection of T cell receptor beta chains follows, all from one sample in a study of shared clonotypes between healthy human individuals. TCRdb's table, derived via immunoSEQ multiplex PCR, lists solely in-frame clones and lacks some. This sample has roughly 450,000 clones; about four fifths occur once, and the top ten carry 10% to 15%. The sequenced sample consisted of PBMCs. These receptors were obtained from a woman between 35 and 50 years old in good health. Some clones in this sample may be carry-over from other donors' samples. Both conserved end residues are part of each CDR3. A D gene is named only where the DNA matches it firmly. Some rows have no size entry. The others give once, few or many, or a class for an expanded clone.

V	D	size	J	CDR3	DNA
TRBV5-4	NA	NA	TRBJ2-3	CASSLGRFTDTQYF	TGTGCCAGCAGCTTGGGGAGATTCACAGATACGCAGTATTTT
TRBV30	TRBD1	NA	TRBJ1-6	CAWATGNRRNSPLHF	TGTGCCTGGGCGACAGGGAATAGGAGAAATTCACCCCTCCACTTT
TRBV30	NA	NA	TRBJ1-5	CAWSADRNQPQHF	TGTGCCTGGAGTGCCGACAGAAATCAGCCCCAGCATTTT
TRBV10-2	TRBD1	NA	TRBJ1-4	CASSTEGQIDEKLFF	TGCGCCAGCAGTACTGAGGGACAGATAGATGAAAAACTGTTTTTT
TRBV11-2	NA	NA	TRBJ2-7	CASSSQGYEQYF	TGTGCCAGCAGCTCCCAGGGCTACGAGCAGTACTTC
TRBV7-2	NA	NA	TRBJ2-7	CAISSGDEQYF	TGTGCCATCTCGAGTGGCGACGAGCAGTACTTC
TRBV27	NA	NA	TRBJ2-1	CASSLGGPYNEQFF	TGTGCCAGCAGTTTGGGGGGACCATACAATGAGCAGTTCTTC
TRBV5-6	NA	NA	TRBJ2-3	CASSLLPPTSTDTQYF	TGTGCCAGCAGCTTGTTACCGCCGACAAGCACAGATACGCAGTATTTT
TRBV7-2	NA	NA	TRBJ2-3	CASSLAGSHTDTQYF	TGTGCCAGCAGCCTCGCGGGGTCGCATACAGATACGCAGTATTTT
TRBV2	NA	once	TRBJ2-3	CASSEFAVDTQYF	TGTGCCAGCAGTGAGTTCGCGGTAGATACGCAGTATTTT
TRBV7-3	NA	NA	TRBJ2-2	CASSPAGPNTGELFF	TGTGCCAGCAGCCCCGCGGGGCCGAACACCGGGGAGCTGTTTTTT
TRBV2	TRBD2	NA	TRBJ2-2	CASSDRPAGVTSGELFF	TGTGCCAGCAGTGACCGACCAGCGGGAGTAACCTCCGGGGAGCTGTTTTTT
TRBV2	TRBD1	NA	TRBJ2-1	CASSSSGTVYNEQFF	TGTGCCAGCAGTTCATCCGGGACAGTGTACAATGAGCAGTTCTTC
TRBV11-2	NA	few	TRBJ2-7	CASSHDSSSYEQYF	TGTGCCAGCAGCCACGACAGTAGCTCCTACGAGCAGTACTTC